One and the same sample provided the 2 T cell receptor beta chains below, sequenced in a study of CD8 T cells in ankylosing spondylitis. TCRdb re-called the 5' RACE reads with MiXCR, one entry per CDR3 protein. The sample holds about 540,000 distinct CDR3 sequences, about 13% seen once. Findings and limits, study-wide: What appeared characteristic of ankylosing spondylitis blood was a TCR beta motif of seven to nine highly homologous variants.

These receptors have no known antigen. The specimen sequenced was blood, either unsorted or a sorted T cell fraction (not recorded which). These receptors all come from a male donor with ankylosing spondylitis.

At least ten counts were recorded for this clonotype. V gene TRBV12-3 or TRBV12-4 combines with J gene TRBJ1-5; D not resolved. CDR3 length: 15 residues. The germline V and J ends were trimmed by 7 bases and 2 bases, with 15 bases remaining between them. In nucleotides, the CDR3 is TGTGCCAGCACCCCATTCGGCAGAGGCAATCAGCCCCAGCATTTT. Its translation: CASTPFGRGNQPQHF.

In its sample, this clonotype was seen a few times. This sequence joins TRBV12-3 or TRBV12-4 and TRBJ1-5; TRBD1 aligns across 8 bases. Trimming cost V 5 bases and J 6 bases; bases outside gene matches: 6. The CDR3 is made up of 14 amino acids. The CDR3 is CASSVGTGGQPQHF. CDR3 nucleotide sequence: TGTGCCAGCAGTGTCGGGACAGGTGGTCAGCCCCAGCATTTT.